This TCR beta chain derives from a study of T cells in Graves' hyperthyroidism and ophthalmopathy. TCR beta CDR3 region amplification was performed from RNA transcripts. HTBI primers drove first-round RT-PCR of the TCR CDR3. TCRdb called the multiplex PCR reads again in MiXCR, with one record for every CDR3 protein. The sample holds around 620,000 distinct CDR3 sequences; 15% to 20% are singletons and the top ten take around 4%. V was cut by 4 bases and J by 2 bases, with 11 bases left in between. Germline CDR1 KGHDR, CDR2 SFDVKD. The CDR3 covers 15 residues. Graves' hyperthyroidism showing no ophthalmopathy progression within 18 months was considered stable.

The clonotype originates from a woman between 25 and 40 years old with Graves' hyperthyroidism. The sequenced sample was blood. This chain uses TRBV24-1 with TRBJ2-1; D perhaps matches TRBD2 (5 bases). The CDR3 DNA is TGTGCCACCAGTGAAGGACTCCCGCCCTACAATGAGCAGTTCTTC. It encodes CATSEGLPPYNEQFF.